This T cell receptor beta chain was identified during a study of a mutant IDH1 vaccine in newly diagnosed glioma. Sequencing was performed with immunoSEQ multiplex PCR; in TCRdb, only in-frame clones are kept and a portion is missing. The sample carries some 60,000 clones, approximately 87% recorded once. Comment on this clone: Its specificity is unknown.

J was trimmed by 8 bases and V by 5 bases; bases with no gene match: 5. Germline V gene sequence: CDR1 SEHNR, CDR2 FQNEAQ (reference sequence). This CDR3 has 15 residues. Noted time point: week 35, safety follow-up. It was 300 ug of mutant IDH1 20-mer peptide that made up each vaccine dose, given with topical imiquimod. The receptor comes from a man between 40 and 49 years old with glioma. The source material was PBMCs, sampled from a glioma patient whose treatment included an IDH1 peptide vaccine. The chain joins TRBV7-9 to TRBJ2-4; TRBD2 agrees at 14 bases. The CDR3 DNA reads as TGTGCCAGCAGCCCCGGGACTAGCGGGAGAGACATTCAGTACTTC. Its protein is CASSPGTSGRDIQYF.